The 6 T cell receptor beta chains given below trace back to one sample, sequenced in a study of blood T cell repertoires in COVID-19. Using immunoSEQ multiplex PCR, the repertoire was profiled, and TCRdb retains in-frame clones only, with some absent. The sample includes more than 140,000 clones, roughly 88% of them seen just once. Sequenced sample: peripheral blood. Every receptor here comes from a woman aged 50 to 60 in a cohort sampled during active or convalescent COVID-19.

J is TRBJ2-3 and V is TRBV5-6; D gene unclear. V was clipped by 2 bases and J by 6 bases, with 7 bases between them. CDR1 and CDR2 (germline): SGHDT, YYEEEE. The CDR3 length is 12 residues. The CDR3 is CASSFRPDTQYF. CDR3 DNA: TGTGCCAGCAGCTTTCGTCCGGATACGCAGTATTTT.

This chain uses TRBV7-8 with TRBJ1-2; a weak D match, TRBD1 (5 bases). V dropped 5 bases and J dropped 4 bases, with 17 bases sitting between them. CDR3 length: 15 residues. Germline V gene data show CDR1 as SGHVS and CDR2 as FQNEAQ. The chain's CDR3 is CASSPGTGRSYGYTF. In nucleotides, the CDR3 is TGTGCCAGCAGCCCGGGGACTGGCAGATCCTATGGCTACACCTTC.

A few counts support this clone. Written as DNA, the CDR3 is TGTGCCAGCAGCCGGGACAGTGGTTATAATGAAAAACTGTTTTTT. Translation gives CASSRDSGYNEKLFF. The chain links TRBV11-2 to TRBJ1-4; TRBD1 matches 7 bases. J gave up 4 bases and V 5 bases, and 7 bases lay outside the gene matches. The CDR3 is 15 amino acids. Germline values: CDR1 SGHAT, CDR2 FQNNGV.

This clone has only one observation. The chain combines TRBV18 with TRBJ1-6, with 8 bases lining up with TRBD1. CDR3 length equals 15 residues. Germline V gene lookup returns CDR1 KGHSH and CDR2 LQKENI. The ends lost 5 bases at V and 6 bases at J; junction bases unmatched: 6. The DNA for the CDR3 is TGTGCCAGCTCAACGGCAGGGGGCAGTAATTCACCCCTCCACTTT. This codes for CASSTAGGSNSPLHF.

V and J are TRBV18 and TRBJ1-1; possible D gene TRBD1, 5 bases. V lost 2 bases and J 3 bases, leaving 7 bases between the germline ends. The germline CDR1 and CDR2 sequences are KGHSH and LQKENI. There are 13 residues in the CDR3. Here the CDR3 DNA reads TGTGCCAGCTCACCAGGGGGGGACACTGAAGCTTTCTTT. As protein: CASSPGGDTEAFF.

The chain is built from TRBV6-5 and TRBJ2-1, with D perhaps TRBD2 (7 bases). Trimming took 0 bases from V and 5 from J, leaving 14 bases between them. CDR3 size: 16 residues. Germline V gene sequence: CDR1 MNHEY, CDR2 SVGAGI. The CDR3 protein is CASSYSSRGGNNEQFF. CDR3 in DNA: TGTGCCAGCAGTTACTCGAGTCGCGGGGGCAACAATGAGCAGTTCTTC.